This entry lists 24 T cell receptor beta chains sequenced from one sample in a study of T-cell reconstitution after alpha-beta-depleted transplantation in children. Library preparation (for TCRbeta) was performed with unique molecular identifiers. Each CDR3 protein is one row after TCRdb ran MiXCR on the PCR reads. Here the sample spans about 980,000 distinct CDR3 sequences, less than 30% being singletons. The sequenced sample was PBMCs, mostly from graft donor cells, obtained 360 days after TCRalphabeta/CD19-depleted stem cell transplant. The receptors were gathered from a boy under two years old who had a stem cell transplant for SCID, so the T cells may come from the graft donor.

The J gene is TRBJ2-6, the V gene TRBV9; a weak D match, TRBD2 (6 bases). This CDR3 is built from 17 residues. Trimming cost V 2 bases and J 4 bases, with 16 bases left between them. Germline V gene data show CDR1 as SGDLS and CDR2 as YYNGEE. The CDR3 region is CASSVSVRGAGANVLTF. The CDR3 nucleotides are TGTGCCAGCAGCGTTTCGGTGCGGGGAGCCGGGGCCAACGTCCTGACTTTC.

The chain employs TRBV6-5 and TRBJ1-5; D unclear. From germline, CDR1 is MNHEY and CDR2 SVGAGI. CDR3 length: 14 amino acids. V was shortened by 2 bases and J by 5 bases, with 10 bases between the two germline ends. Written as DNA, the CDR3 is TGTGCCAGCAGTTACGGGCCCCCCGATCAGCCCCAGCATTTT. Protein product: CASSYGPPDQPQHF.

V is TRBV5-1 and J is TRBJ2-3; 9 nucleotides match TRBD1. CDR1 is SGHRS and CDR2 is YFSETQ in the germline V gene. The V and J ends lost 4 bases and 4 bases, in that order; junction bases with no gene match: 4. The CDR3 totals 14 residues. The CDR3 DNA reads TGCGCCAGCAGCCGGGACAGGGTCCCAGATACGCAGTATTTT. Protein sequence: CASSRDRVPDTQYF. Supplemented by reference TRBV5-1 and TRBJ2-3, the full variable domain reads KAGVTQTPRYLIKTRGQQVTLSCSPISGHRSVSWYQQTPGQGLQFLFEYFSETQRNKGNFPGRFSGRQFSNSRSEMNVSTLELGDSALYLCASSRDRVPDTQYFGPGTRLTVL.

This clonotype has only one observation. The chain recombines TRBV20-1 with TRBJ2-3, with TRBD1 matching 11 bases. Germline values: CDR1 DFQATT, CDR2 SNEGSKA (reference sequence). The CDR3 spans 15 residues. Trimming cost V 2 bases and J 5 bases; bases outside gene matches: 6. CDR3 in amino acids: CSARSGTGGKDTQYF. Written as DNA, the CDR3 is TGCAGTGCTAGATCCGGGACAGGGGGTAAAGATACGCAGTATTTT.

CDR3 protein: CASSLAGQGSPEAFF. For the CDR3, the DNA is TGCGCCAGCAGCTTAGCGGGTCAGGGGTCCCCTGAAGCTTTCTTT. V is TRBV5-1 and J is TRBJ1-1; weak D call: TRBD1 (6 bases). V lost 2 bases and J lost 6, with 17 bases in between. The CDR3 has 15 residues. Germline CDR1 and CDR2: SGHRS and YFSETQ.

This clonotype appeared a few times. The genes are TRBV20-1 and TRBJ1-4; D ambiguous. Germline assignment: CDR1 DFQATT and CDR2 SNEGSKA (reference sequence). The CDR3 has 13 residues. Deletions cut 6 bases from V and 0 bases from J, with 8 bases between. The DNA of the CDR3 is TGCAGTGCCACCGTTGCAACTAATGAAAAACTGTTTTTT. Its protein product is CSATVATNEKLFF.

The chain combines TRBV10-3 with TRBJ2-7; either TRBD1 or TRBD2 may supply D (6 bases each). Trimming pared 5 bases from V and 1 base from J, leaving 12 bases between. Germline V CDR1 and CDR2: ENHRY, SYGVKD. The CDR3 is 14 amino acids. CDR3: CAISREGGSYEQYF. CDR3 bases: TGTGCCATCAGTCGGGAAGGGGGGTCCTACGAGCAGTACTTC.

The rearrangement uses TRBV5-1 and TRBJ2-5; 10 bases are a match to TRBD2. Germline lookup yields CDR1 SGHRS and CDR2 YFSETQ. The CDR3 is 15 amino acids. V lost 5 bases to trimming and J lost 4 bases; unmatched junction nucleotides: 8. The CDR3 coding sequence is TGCGCCAGCAGTACCGGGACTAGCGTGGGAGAGACCCAGTACTTC. Translation: CASSTGTSVGETQYF.

This clonotype has a handful of counts. The rearrangement uses TRBV25-1 and TRBJ1-2, with 7 bases matching TRBD1. Germline-derived CDR1 and CDR2 are MGHDK and SYGVNS. Trimming took 4 bases from V and 6 from J; bases not matched to a gene: 8. This CDR3 has 14 residues. As DNA, the CDR3 is TGTGCCAGCAGTGGCCAGACAGGGCAGGATGGCTACACCTTC. Its translation: CASSGQTGQDGYTF.

The chain joins TRBV27 to TRBJ1-6; unclear D gene. CDR1 and CDR2 (germline): MNHEY, SMNVEV (reference sequence). V was trimmed by 4 bases and J by 3 bases, leaving 7 bases between them. The CDR3 loop spans 14 amino acids. The CDR3 DNA reads TGTGCCAGCAGTTCGGGGATCTATAATTCACCCCTCCACTTT. This translates into CASSSGIYNSPLHF.

This clonotype was detected ten times or more. This chain joins TRBV3-1 and TRBJ2-6; no firm D call. Looked up from germline, CDR1 is LGHDT and CDR2 is YNNKEL (reference sequence). This CDR3 comprises 17 residues. Trimming removed 4 bases at V and 4 bases at J, with 17 bases between. The DNA of the CDR3 is TGTGCCAGCAGCCCCTGGAAAGGGTCCCCCGGGGCCAACGTCCTGACTTTC. Protein sequence: CASSPWKGSPGANVLTF.

The rearrangement joins TRBV7-9 to TRBJ2-7; the D is unclear. Trimming removed 5 bases at V and 7 bases at J, with 9 bases between. The germline CDR1 and CDR2 sequences are SEHNR and FQNEAQ (reference sequence). The CDR3 is 11 residues long. The DNA for the CDR3 is TGTGCCAGCAGCAACGTTGAAGAGCAGTACTTC. Residues: CASSNVEEQYF.

The chain recombines TRBV24-1 with TRBJ2-1; 9 bases map to TRBD1. In germline, CDR1 is KGHDR, CDR2 SFDVKD. J was trimmed by 10 bases and V by 4 bases; bases with no gene match: 10. The length of the CDR3 is 15 residues. The CDR3 nucleotides read TGTGCCACCAGTGACGCCGGGACAGGGATCGCGGAGCAGTTCTTC. Protein sequence: CATSDAGTGIAEQFF.

The CDR3 spells CTPSSGGFTDTQYF. Written as DNA, the CDR3 is TGCACCCCTAGTAGCGGGGGGTTCACAGATACGCAGTATTTT. The V gene is TRBV29-1, the J gene TRBJ2-3, with 10 positions matching TRBD2. The length of the CDR3 is 14 residues. Germline assignment: CDR1 SQVTM and CDR2 ANQGSEA.

J is TRBJ2-1 and V is TRBV11-1; the D gene is possibly TRBD1 (6 bases). V dropped 5 bases and J dropped 6 bases, with 14 bases sitting between them. The CDR3 runs 14 residues. CDR1 and CDR2 (germline): SGHAT, FQDESV (reference sequence). The CDR3 protein is CASSQGAGVNEQFF. The CDR3 coding sequence is TGTGCCAGCAGCCAAGGGGCAGGGGTCAATGAGCAGTTCTTC. Full variable domain (missing parts from reference TRBV11-1 and TRBJ2-1): EAEVAQSPRYKITEKSQAVAFWCDPISGHATLYWYRQILGQGPELLVQFQDESVVDDSQLPKDRFSAERLKGVDSTLKIQPAELGDSAMYLCASSQGAGVNEQFFGPGTRLTVL.

The chain links TRBV29-1 to TRBJ2-5; 10 bases line up with TRBD2. CDR1 is SQVTM and CDR2 is ANQGSEA in the germline V gene. CDR3 size: 13 residues. V was clipped by 3 bases and J by 5 bases; unmatched bases: 3. This CDR3 reads CSVDFSGGETQYF. The CDR3 nucleotides are TGCAGCGTTGACTTTAGCGGGGGGGAGACCCAGTACTTC.

This clonotype appeared a single time. The rearrangement links TRBV20-1 to TRBJ2-5; tentative D call: TRBD1 (5 bases). V lost 6 bases and J 7 bases, leaving 18 bases between the germline ends. The CDR3 extends over 13 amino acids. CDR1 is DFQATT, CDR2 SNEGSKA, per germline (reference sequence). The CDR3 DNA sequence: TGCAGTGCCCAAAGGACATTGGCCTTGACCCAGTACTTC. This sequence encodes CSAQRTLALTQYF.

The gene calls are TRBV20-1 and TRBJ1-5, with a tentative D call TRBD1 (5 bases). The germline V and J ends were trimmed by 0 bases and 4 bases, with 13 bases remaining between them. CDR1 DFQATT and CDR2 SNEGSKA come from the germline V gene (reference sequence). There are 15 residues in the CDR3. In DNA, the CDR3 is TGCAGTGCTAGAGACCCTGACAGAACAAATCAGCCCCAGCATTTT. It yields the protein CSARDPDRTNQPQHF.

The V gene is TRBV12-3 or TRBV12-4, the J gene TRBJ2-7; tentatively, D is TRBD1 (5 bases). CDR3 length: 15 residues. V shed 6 bases and J shed 2 bases, with 17 bases lying between them. The CDR3 is CASSPWSGWTYEQYF. DNA of the CDR3: TGTGCCAGCAGCCCTTGGTCAGGGTGGACCTACGAGCAGTACTTC.

In DNA form, the CDR3 reads TGTGCCAGCAGCTCGGGGCGCAAACTGAACACTGAAGCTTTCTTT. This gives the protein CASSSGRKLNTEAFF. The chain is built from TRBV7-9 and TRBJ1-1, with TRBD1 as a possible D gene (5 bases). Trimming removed 4 bases at V and 0 bases at J, with 12 bases between. The CDR3 has 15 amino acids. Germline-derived CDR1 and CDR2 are SEHNR and FQNEAQ (reference sequence).

This clonotype was detected only a few times. J is TRBJ2-1 and V is TRBV29-1; D may be TRBD1 or TRBD2 (6 bases each). Trimming took off 5 bases at V and 5 bases at J, with 16 bases between the two ends. This CDR3 is built from 14 residues. Germline V gives CDR1 SQVTM, CDR2 ANQGSEA. Here the CDR3 reads CSVSISGADNEQFF. In DNA form, the CDR3 reads TGCAGCGTTTCCATATCGGGGGCCGACAATGAGCAGTTCTTC.

This clonotype was seen more than once but under ten times. The rearrangement uses TRBV20-1 and TRBJ2-1, with TRBD2 as a possible D gene (6 bases). The CDR3 covers 11 residues. V shed 3 bases and J shed 7 bases, with 7 bases lying between them. CDR1 and CDR2 from the germline V gene are DFQATT and SNEGSKA (reference sequence). DNA of the CDR3: TGCAGTGCTAGGCGGGGAAATGAGCAGTTCTTC. It translates to CSARRGNEQFF.

The chain combines TRBV20-1 with TRBJ1-4; D is uncertain. V lost 0 bases, J lost 0 bases, and 11 bases lay in between. This CDR3 region has 16 residues. Germline CDR1 reads DFQATT; CDR2 reads SNEGSKA (reference sequence). This chain's CDR3 is CSARDSEFATNEKLFF. For the CDR3, the DNA is TGCAGTGCTAGAGATTCAGAATTTGCAACTAATGAAAAACTGTTTTTT.

This clonotype was counted a few times. The chain carries TRBV29-1 and TRBJ2-7; no firm D call. V was shortened by 0 bases and J by 5 bases, with 20 bases between the two germline ends. From germline, CDR1 is SQVTM and CDR2 ANQGSEA. The length of the CDR3 is 16 residues. The CDR3 bases are TGCAGCGTTGAAGATCGGGCCCGGGTTGGATCCAACGAGCAGTACTTC. It yields the protein CSVEDRARVGSNEQYF.